Below, 6 T cell receptor beta chains from the same sample are listed, as sequenced in a study of Graves' ophthalmopathy and Graves' hyperthyroidism. Amplification from RNA transcripts yielded the TCR beta CDR3 regions. The authors performed first-round RT-PCR with HTBI primers and then a second-round multiplex PCR. TCRdb called the multiplex PCR reads again in MiXCR, with one record for every CDR3 protein. The sample has over 12,000 distinct CDR3 sequences, approximately 53% seen once. The sequencing sample was made of peripheral blood. These receptors all stem from a woman aged 25 to 45 with Graves' ophthalmopathy.

The table lists this clonotype with many counts. The rearrangement links TRBV7-8 to TRBJ2-7, with TRBD2 matching 8 bases. J was trimmed by 4 bases and V by 4 bases; bases with no gene match: 3. This CDR3 spans 13 amino acids. Per the germline V gene, CDR1 is SGHVS and CDR2 is FQNEAQ. DNA of the CDR3: TGTGCCAGCAGCTCGCAGCGGGGGTACGAGCAGTACTTC. Translating it yields CASSSQRGYEQYF.

This rearrangement joins TRBV7-9 to TRBJ2-5; no clear D. Between the trimmed V and J ends, which lost 4 bases and 2 bases, there was a span of 11 bases. CDR3 length: 14 amino acids. Germline CDR1 is SEHNR and CDR2 is FQNEAQ (reference sequence). CDR3 in amino acids: CASSSLSSQETQYF. The CDR3 DNA reads as TGTGCCAGCAGCTCTCTGTCCTCTCAAGAGACCCAGTACTTC.

This clonotype has just one count. The chain uses TRBV5-1 and TRBJ2-1; TRBD2 matches at 10 bases. The V gene's germline CDR1 is SGHRS and CDR2 YFSETQ. The CDR3 totals 14 residues. Germline trimming cut 7 bases from V and 5 bases from J; bases unmatched to any gene: 6. The DNA for the CDR3 is TGCGCCAGCTACGGGCTAGCGGGAGACAATGAGCAGTTCTTC. This translates into CASYGLAGDNEQFF.

V usage is TRBV5-1 and J usage is TRBJ2-3; a weak D match, TRBD2 (6 bases). Per the germline V gene, CDR1 is SGHRS and CDR2 is YFSETQ. Trimming took 0 bases from V and 1 from J, leaving 12 bases between them. The CDR3 is made up of 16 amino acids. The CDR3 DNA reads as TGCGCCAGCAGCTTGGAGGCGGGACTTGGCACAGATACGCAGTATTTT. It specifies CASSLEAGLGTDTQYF.

The V and J genes are TRBV10-1 and TRBJ1-5; 10 bases agree with TRBD1. Germline assignment: CDR1 WNHNN and CDR2 SYGVQD (reference sequence). The CDR3 extends over 16 amino acids. V shed 7 bases, J shed 5 bases, and the junction held 11 bases outside the gene matches. CDR3 region: CASTSGGTGVHQPQHF. The CDR3 region has the DNA TGCGCCAGCACCTCAGGAGGGACAGGGGTTCATCAGCCCCAGCATTTT.

This clonotype has just a few counts. V usage is TRBV19 and J usage is TRBJ2-7; maybe TRBD1 (9 bases). The CDR3 contains 15 residues. Trimming cost V 11 bases and J 0 bases, with 20 bases left between them. Germline V gene data show CDR1 as LNHDA and CDR2 as SQIVND (reference sequence). CDR3: CALGGGTGTSYEQYF. In DNA form, the CDR3 reads TGTGCCCTCGGGGGGGGGACAGGGACCTCCTACGAGCAGTACTTC.